This T cell receptor (beta chain) stems from a study of shared clonotypes between healthy human individuals. Overall study: Three men and two women, aged 18 to 49, were donors. Each donor's CD4 naive and CD4 memory cells filled three plates apiece, CD8 naive two, and CD8 memory one. Study observations and caveats: It was anticipated that sequencing depth would influence how many clonotypes donors shared.

This CDR3 region has 18 residues. Germline assignment: CDR1 WNHNN and CDR2 SYGVQD (reference sequence). Unmatched junction bases numbered 17, after V lost 6 bases and J lost 4 bases. Profiling relied on immunoSEQ multiplex PCR, and the TCRdb table lists in-frame clones only, not all of them. The sample lists around 750,000 clones; 74% were seen once. Points on this clone: Its specificity is not known.

This receptor was taken from a woman in her 30s in good health. Sequences were obtained from memory CD4+ T cells sorted from blood. Subset in this sample: CD45RA-negative fraction. The chain links TRBV10-1 to TRBJ2-3; 9 bases line up with TRBD1. The CDR3 loop is CASRHHLDRGKVADTQYF. The CDR3 DNA reads as TGCGCCAGCAGGCACCACCTTGACAGGGGGAAGGTGGCAGATACGCAGTATTTT.